The next 30 T cell receptor beta chains were all read from a single sample in a study of T cells after yellow fever vaccination. TCRdb recomputed calls from the 5' RACE reads with MiXCR, one row per CDR3 protein. The sample has roughly 60,000 distinct CDR3 sequences, more than 5.5% seen once. The material sequenced was CD8+ T cells sorted from PBMCs, taken on the day of the first yellow fever vaccination. The receptors were gathered from a man aged 18 to 35 who received the YFV17D yellow fever vaccine.

The chain joins TRBV12-3 or TRBV12-4 to TRBJ2-3; TRBD2 is a possible D gene (5 bases). V lost 5 bases to trimming and J lost 2 bases, with 14 bases between them. The CDR3 totals 15 residues. The DNA for the CDR3 is TGTGCCAGCAGTATTCCGGGAAAGCCCACAGATACGCAGTATTTT. Its protein product is CASSIPGKPTDTQYF.

This clonotype was seen many times. The CDR3 nucleotides read TGCGCCAGCAGCCAAGATCTTGTGGGGGTCACTGAAGCTTTCTTT. Its protein product is CASSQDLVGVTEAFF. The rearrangement joins TRBV4-3 to TRBJ1-1; weak D call: TRBD1 (5 bases). Germline V CDR1 and CDR2: LGHNA, YSLEER. The CDR3 is 15 amino acids. V was pared by 0 bases and J by 4 bases, with 12 bases between.

This clonotype has a handful of counts. This chain uses TRBV5-5 with TRBJ2-7; D uncertain. Trimming left V 0 bases short and J 3 bases short, with 7 bases between. CDR1 is SGHKS and CDR2 is YYEKEE in the germline V gene (reference sequence). CDR3 size: 13 residues. For the CDR3, the DNA is TGTGCCAGCAGCTTGGCTTCTCTCTACGAGCAGTACGTC. Encoded protein: CASSLASLYEQYV.

This clonotype was picked up many times. V is TRBV11-2 and J is TRBJ2-7; D might be TRBD1 (5 bases). Per the germline V gene, CDR1 is SGHAT and CDR2 is FQNNGV. The CDR3 spans 13 residues. V lost 6 bases and J lost 4, with 13 bases in between. CDR3 in amino acids: CASSLGREYEQYF. CDR3 sequence (DNA): TGTGCCAGCAGTTTGGGCAGGGAATACGAGCAGTACTTC. The whole variable domain, remainder taken from reference TRBV11-2 and TRBJ2-7, is EAGVAQSPRYKIIEKRQSVAFWCNPISGHATLYWYQQILGQGPKLLIQFQNNGVVDDSQLPKDRFSAERLKGVDSTLKIQPAKLEDSAVYLCASSLGREYEQYFGPGTRLTVT.

The rearrangement links TRBV4-3 to TRBJ1-1; D gene uncertain. The V end was cut by 1 base, the J end by 7 bases, with 13 bases between. The length of the CDR3 is 14 residues. Germline V gene lookup returns CDR1 LGHNA and CDR2 YSLEER. The CDR3 loop reads CASSQAKYGGEAFF. In nucleotides, the CDR3 is TGCGCCAGCAGCCAAGCCAAGTATGGCGGTGAAGCTTTCTTT.

This clonotype was seen just once. This chain joins TRBV29-1 and TRBJ2-4; 8 bases map to TRBD1. V shed 4 bases and J 0 bases; nucleotides not matched to a gene: 2. The CDR3 spans 14 residues. Germline V gene data show CDR1 as SQVTM and CDR2 as ANQGSEA. CDR3 in amino acids: CSVVDRGAKNIQYF. The CDR3 coding sequence is TGCAGCGTTGTCGACAGGGGAGCCAAAAACATTCAGTACTTC.

This clonotype was found many times. The CDR3 loop reads CASSPDPRGETQYF. The CDR3 bases are TGTGCCAGCAGCCCCGATCCCCGGGGAGAGACCCAGTACTTC. J is TRBJ2-5 and V is TRBV7-9; D may be TRBD2 (5 bases). Germline assignment: CDR1 SEHNR and CDR2 FQNEAQ (reference sequence). CDR3 size: 14 residues. Trimming pared 5 bases from V and 4 bases from J, leaving 14 bases between.

The genes are TRBV28 and TRBJ2-1, with TRBD1 matching over 7 bases. This CDR3 region has 15 residues. Germline V gene sequence: CDR1 MDHEN, CDR2 SYDVKM. V dropped 6 bases and J dropped 4; count of bases not matched to a gene: 9. CDR3 sequence: CASSRGQLLYNEQFF. The CDR3 nucleotides read TGTGCCAGCAGCAGGGGACAGCTCCTTTACAATGAGCAGTTCTTC.

This clonotype was observed a handful of times. V gene TRBV9 combines with J gene TRBJ2-3; TRBD2 might be the D (7 bases). Trimming shortened V by 2 bases and J by 2 bases, and 12 bases separated the two germline ends. This CDR3 has 15 amino acids. The V gene's germline CDR1 is SGDLS and CDR2 YYNGEE. The CDR3 loop is CASSVRGAHTDTQYF. The CDR3 DNA sequence: TGTGCCAGCAGCGTCCGGGGGGCCCACACAGATACGCAGTATTTT.

This clonotype has just a few counts. The chain carries TRBV7-2 and TRBJ2-7; D call uncertain. Germline V gives CDR1 SGHTA, CDR2 FQGNSA. The CDR3 loop spans 16 amino acids. Trimming cost V 1 base and J 3 bases, with 16 bases left between them. The CDR3 reads CASSLGGHRPLYEQYV. CDR3 DNA: TGTGCCAGCAGCTTAGGCGGCCACCGGCCCCTCTACGAGCAGTACGTC.

In its sample, this clonotype was seen a few times. V is TRBV12-3 or TRBV12-4 and J is TRBJ2-2; no reliable D call. The CDR3 is made up of 14 amino acids. Trimming pared 1 base from V and 6 bases from J, leaving 9 bases between. CDR3 in DNA: TGTGCCAGCAGTTTAGTCTGGGGTCCCGGGGAGCTGTTTTTT. It is translated as CASSLVWGPGELFF.

This clonotype was recorded at least ten times. The rearrangement links TRBV2 to TRBJ2-6; 10 positions match TRBD1. CDR3 size: 16 residues. Germline loops: CDR1 SNHLY, CDR2 FYNNEI. With 3 bases clipped from V and 2 bases from J, the junction kept 1 base outside the gene matches. CDR3 coding DNA: TGTGCCAGCAGTGAGGGACAGGGGCCTGGGGCCAACGTCCTGACTTTC. It is translated as CASSEGQGPGANVLTF.

This clonotype was seen many times. This chain joins TRBV4-2 and TRBJ1-5; the D is unclear. V gave up 0 bases and J gave up 7 bases, with 10 bases separating them. CDR1 and CDR2 from the germline V gene are LGHNA and YNFKEQ. The length of the CDR3 is 14 residues. This CDR3 is CASSQDPGVQPQHF. The CDR3 DNA follows: TGTGCCAGCAGCCAAGATCCCGGGGTCCAGCCCCAGCATTTT.

This clonotype was picked up a small number of times. The genes are TRBV20-1 and TRBJ1-1; TRBD1 aligns across 10 bases. Unmatched junction bases numbered 19, after V lost 6 bases and J lost 6 bases. The CDR3 contains 17 residues. The germline V gene has CDR1 DFQATT and CDR2 SNEGSKA (reference sequence). The CDR3 DNA sequence: TGCAGTGCCCGTAAAGAGGAGGACAGGGGGTTTAGTCCTGAAGCTTTCTTT. It yields the protein CSARKEEDRGFSPEAFF.

The table lists this clonotype with a few counts. V gene TRBV7-9 combines with J gene TRBJ1-3, with D tentatively TRBD1 (6 bases). CDR3 length equals 15 residues. Between the trimmed V and J ends, which lost 5 bases and 5 bases, there was a span of 16 bases. Germline-derived CDR1 and CDR2 are SEHNR and FQNEAQ (reference sequence). The CDR3 loop is CASSGLTGQRNTIYF. CDR3 nucleotides: TGTGCCAGCAGCGGCCTAACAGGGCAAAGAAACACCATATATTTT.

This clonotype has a count of ten or more. V is TRBV14 and J is TRBJ2-6; D not certain. The CDR3 has 19 residues. V gave up 3 bases and J gave up 0 bases, with 18 bases separating them. The germline V gene encodes CDR1 SGHDN and CDR2 FVKESK. This chain's CDR3 is CASSHPRSRRSSGANVLTF. The CDR3 nucleotides read TGTGCCAGCAGCCATCCAAGGAGCAGGCGAAGCTCTGGGGCCAACGTCCTGACTTTC. The whole variable domain, filled in from reference TRBV14 and TRBJ2-6, reads EAGVTQFPSHSVIEKGQTVTLRCDPISGHDNLYWYRRVMGKEIKFLLHFVKESKQDESGMPNNRFLAERTGGTYSTLKVQPAELEDSGVYFCASSHPRSRRSSGANVLTFGAGSRLTVL.

This clonotype was seen ten or more times. The chain recombines TRBV7-9 with TRBJ2-7; D call uncertain. The CDR3 runs 12 residues. V was shortened by 2 bases and J by 4 bases, with 6 bases between the two germline ends. Germline V gives CDR1 SEHNR, CDR2 FQNEAQ (reference sequence). Here the CDR3 reads CASSLYSYEQYV. The CDR3 region has the DNA TGTGCCAGCAGCTTATACAGTTACGAGCAGTACGTC.

This clonotype was seen repeatedly, ten times or more. The chain uses TRBV6-2 or TRBV6-3 and TRBJ2-7; D unclear. Trimming shortened V by 5 bases and J by 4 bases, and 6 bases separated the two germline ends. The CDR3 is 11 amino acids. Germline CDR1 reads MNHEY; CDR2 reads SVGEGT. The CDR3 spells CASSRTYEQYF. The CDR3 DNA follows: TGTGCCAGCAGTCGGACGTACGAGCAGTACTTC.

This clonotype was counted at least ten times. This rearrangement joins TRBV4-3 to TRBJ2-7; 9 bases align to TRBD1. Germline trimming cut 3 bases from V and 6 bases from J; bases unmatched to any gene: 3. The V gene's germline CDR1 is LGHNA and CDR2 YSLEER. This CDR3 region has 13 residues. This CDR3 reads CASSHTGGSEQYF. Here the CDR3 DNA reads TGCGCCAGCAGCCACACAGGGGGCAGCGAGCAGTACTTC.

This clonotype was counted many times. The chain recombines TRBV13 with TRBJ2-7, with D perhaps TRBD2 (5 bases). CDR1 is PRHDT, CDR2 FYEKMQ, per germline (reference sequence). Trimming cost V 2 bases and J 1 base, with 9 bases left between them. CDR3 length: 14 amino acids. In nucleotides, the CDR3 is TGTGCCAGCAGCTTAAGGACTCTATCCTACGAGCAGTACTTC. This sequence encodes CASSLRTLSYEQYF.

In its sample, this clonotype was seen a few times. V usage is TRBV20-1 and J usage is TRBJ2-7; D gene unclear. Germline CDR1 is DFQATT and CDR2 is SNEGSKA (reference sequence). The CDR3 runs 11 residues. The V end lost 4 bases, the J end lost 3 bases, and 7 bases lay between the germline ends. The CDR3 bases are TGCAGTGCTAAACACAGCTACGAGCAGTACTTC. It codes for CSAKHSYEQYF.

This clonotype was counted a few times. This chain uses TRBV6-6 with TRBJ2-2; D unresolved. V lost 4 bases to trimming and J lost 5 bases, with 8 bases between them. The germline V gene has CDR1 MNHNY and CDR2 SVGAGI (reference sequence). This CDR3 has 13 residues. The CDR3, as DNA: TGTGCCAGCAGTTCCTATGGGACCGGGGAGCTGTTTTTT. Its protein product is CASSSYGTGELFF.

This clonotype was detected ten times or more. The chain is built from TRBV28 and TRBJ2-3; D perhaps matches TRBD2 (6 bases). The germline V gene encodes CDR1 MDHEN and CDR2 SYDVKM. CDR3 length equals 12 residues. The V end was cut by 3 bases, the J end by 8 bases, with 9 bases between. CDR3 in DNA: TGTGCCAGCAGTTTGGGGGGTCCTACGCAGTATTTT. Translation: CASSLGGPTQYF.

The J gene is TRBJ2-1, the V gene TRBV5-5, with D tentatively TRBD2 (5 bases). From germline, CDR1 is SGHKS and CDR2 YYEKEE (reference sequence). The germline V and J ends were trimmed by 5 bases and 5 bases, with 17 bases remaining between them. The CDR3 is 15 residues long. In DNA form, the CDR3 reads TGTGCCAGCAGGGGCGGACTTGCAAGGGACAATGAGCAGTTCTTC. It is translated as CASRGGLARDNEQFF.

This clonotype has just one count. The junction departs from the called germline gene at one end, perhaps through a read error. The chain combines TRBV4-3 with TRBJ2-2, with a tentative D call TRBD2 (6 bases). The CDR3 contains 17 residues. Per the germline V gene, CDR1 is LGHNA and CDR2 is YSLEER. The CDR3 region is CGSSQDRLAMNTGELFF. Written as DNA, the CDR3 is TGCGGCAGCAGCCAAGATCGTCTAGCGATGAACACCGGGGAGCTGTTTTTT.

The CDR3 loop is CASSQLAGGPEDTQYF. The CDR3 DNA reads as TGTGCCAGCAGCCAATTAGCGGGGGGGCCGGAAGATACGCAGTATTTT. V gene TRBV4-2 combines with J gene TRBJ2-3; 11 bases are shared with TRBD2. V dropped 2 bases and J dropped 5; count of bases not matched to a gene: 6. Germline V gene lookup returns CDR1 LGHNA and CDR2 YNFKEQ. The CDR3 runs to 16 residues.

This clonotype occurred many times. V gene TRBV29-1 combines with J gene TRBJ2-7; 8 bases align to TRBD2. CDR1 and CDR2 (germline): SQVTM, ANQGSEA. This CDR3 is 15 amino acids long. V shed 6 bases and J 3 bases; nucleotides not matched to a gene: 13. CDR3: CSVNVLAGGFYEQYV. The CDR3 DNA follows: TGCAGCGTGAATGTGCTCGCGGGGGGTTTCTACGAGCAGTACGTC.

This clonotype appeared a few times. In DNA, the CDR3 is TGCAGTGCTCGCCGGCGGTCTTTCTACGAGCAGTACTTC. It specifies CSARRRSFYEQYF. J is TRBJ2-7 and V is TRBV20-1; no clear D. Deletions cut 5 bases from V and 3 bases from J, with 14 bases between. The CDR3 contains 13 residues. Looked up from germline, CDR1 is DFQATT and CDR2 is SNEGSKA (reference sequence).

This clonotype has ten or more counts. The chain has TRBV4-3 and TRBJ2-6; D uncertain. V was pared by 4 bases and J by 2 bases, with 6 bases between. The germline gives CDR1 LGHNA, CDR2 YSLEER. The CDR3 length is 14 residues. The DNA for the CDR3 is TGCGCCAGCAGCCTCAATACTGGGGCCAACGTCCTGACTTTC. Its translation: CASSLNTGANVLTF.

This clonotype was seen ten or more times. The chain employs TRBV9 and TRBJ1-2; 12 positions agree with TRBD1. The germline gives CDR1 SGDLS, CDR2 YYNGEE. The CDR3 has 14 amino acids. Trimming cost V 4 bases and J 7 bases; bases outside gene matches: 5. The CDR3 reads CASSYGTGGTGYTF. For the CDR3, the DNA is TGTGCCAGCAGCTACGGGACAGGGGGCACTGGCTACACCTTC.